This TCR beta chain originates from a study of technical replicates of blood from several donors. Germline V lookup: CDR1 SGHNT, CDR2 YENEEA. V shed 3 bases and J shed 5 bases, with 7 bases lying between them. This CDR3 region has 12 residues. The repertoire was sequenced with immunoSEQ multiplex PCR; TCRdb's copy has only in-frame clones and lacks some. Of about 73,000 clones in the sample, roughly nine tenths were seen once. The genes are TRBV11-3 and TRBJ2-5; perhaps TRBD2 as D (5 bases). The receptor was isolated from a human donor in good health. Some clones in this sample may be carry-over from other donors' samples. The sample consisted of PBMCs. This CDR3 reads CASSLSGETQYF. CDR3 DNA sequence: TGTGCCAGCAGCTTGAGCGGCGAGACCCAGTACTTC.